The present entry profiles one T cell receptor (beta chain) with its context. Method: immunoSEQ multiplex PCR; TCRdb's copy keeps in-frame clones and lacks some. This table has approximately 130,000 clones, approximately 85% appearing once. The record originates from a study of blood T cell repertoires in COVID-19. This CDR3 contains 14 residues. Germline V gives CDR1 SEHNR, CDR2 FQNEAQ (reference sequence). Losses at the gene ends were 5 bases for V and 6 bases for J; bases not matched to a gene: 9. The chain is built from TRBV7-9 and TRBJ2-7, with TRBD1 matching 8 bases. This clonotype originated in a human donor in a cohort sampled during active COVID-19. Sequencing used peripheral blood. DNA for the CDR3: TGTGCCAGCAGCCACGGTGGGACAGGTAGCGAGCAGTACTTC. This translates into CASSHGGTGSEQYF.